This T cell receptor beta chain emerged from a study of human T cells and chemical hapten exposure. Study as a whole: Variability of per-sample TCR yields stemmed mainly from small differences in pooled library volume.

Overall study findings and caveats: Those TCRs sitting above 1 in 1000 frequency stayed the same with DPC sensitization.

A word on this clonotype: Its antigen remains unknown.

Noted time point: healthy volunteer bleed at 2 weeks. The authors' total RNA extraction used unfractionated whole blood. Single cDNA molecules in the library carried unique molecular identifiers attached during preparation. Using its own MiXCR run on the RACE reads, TCRdb lists one record per CDR3 protein. The data contain about 46,000 distinct CDR3 sequences, roughly 4.5% of them seen just once; the ten biggest clones take up roughly 1.7%. Trimming at V came to 5 bases and at J to 4 bases, leaving 5 bases not matched to a gene. This CDR3 is built from 14 residues. Germline V gives CDR1 SGHVS, CDR2 FNYEAQ.

This receptor was identified in a female donor in good health. Some clones in this sample may be carry-over from other donors' samples. Sequencing was done on a sample of whole blood. This chain connects TRBV7-6 to TRBJ2-3, with 8 bases matching TRBD2. The CDR3 is CASSLGGGADTQYF. DNA of the CDR3: TGTGCCAGCAGCCTCGGGGGGGGGGCAGATACGCAGTATTTT.